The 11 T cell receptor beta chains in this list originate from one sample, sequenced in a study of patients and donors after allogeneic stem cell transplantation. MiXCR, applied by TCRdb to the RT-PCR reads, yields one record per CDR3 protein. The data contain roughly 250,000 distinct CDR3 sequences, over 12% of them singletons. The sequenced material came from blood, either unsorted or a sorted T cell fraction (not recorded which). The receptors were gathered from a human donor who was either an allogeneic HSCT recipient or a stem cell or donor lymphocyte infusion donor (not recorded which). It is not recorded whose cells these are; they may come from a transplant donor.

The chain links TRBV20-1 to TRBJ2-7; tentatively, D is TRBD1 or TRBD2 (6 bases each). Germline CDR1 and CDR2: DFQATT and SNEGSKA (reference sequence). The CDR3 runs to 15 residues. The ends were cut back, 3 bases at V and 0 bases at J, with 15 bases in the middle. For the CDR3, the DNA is TGCAGTGCTAGCCCTACGGGGGCCAGCTCCTACGAGCAGTACTTC. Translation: CSASPTGASSYEQYF.

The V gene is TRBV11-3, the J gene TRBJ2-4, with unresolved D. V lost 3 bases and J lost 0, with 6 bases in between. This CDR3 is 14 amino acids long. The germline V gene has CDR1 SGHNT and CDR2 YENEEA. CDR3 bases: TGTGCCAGCAGCTTCACTGTAGCCAAAAACATTCAGTACTTC. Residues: CASSFTVAKNIQYF. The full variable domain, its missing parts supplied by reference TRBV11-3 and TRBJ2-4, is EAGVVQSPRYKIIEKKQPVAFWCNPISGHNTLYWYLQNLGQGPELLIRYENEEAVDDSQLPKDRFSAERLKGVDSTLKIQPAELGDSAVYLCASSFTVAKNIQYFGAGTRLSVL.

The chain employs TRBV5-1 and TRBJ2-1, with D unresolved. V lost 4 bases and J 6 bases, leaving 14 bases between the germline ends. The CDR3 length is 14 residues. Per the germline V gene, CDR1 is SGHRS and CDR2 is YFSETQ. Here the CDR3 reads CASSAATSGNEQFF. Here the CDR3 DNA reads TGCGCCAGCAGCGCGGCTACCTCGGGCAATGAGCAGTTCTTC.

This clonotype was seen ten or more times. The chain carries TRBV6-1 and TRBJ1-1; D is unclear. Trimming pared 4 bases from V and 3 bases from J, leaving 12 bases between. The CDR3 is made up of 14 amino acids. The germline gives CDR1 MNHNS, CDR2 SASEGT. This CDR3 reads CASSAGPGYTEAFF. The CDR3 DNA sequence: TGTGCCAGCAGTGCTGGGCCCGGGTACACTGAAGCTTTCTTT.

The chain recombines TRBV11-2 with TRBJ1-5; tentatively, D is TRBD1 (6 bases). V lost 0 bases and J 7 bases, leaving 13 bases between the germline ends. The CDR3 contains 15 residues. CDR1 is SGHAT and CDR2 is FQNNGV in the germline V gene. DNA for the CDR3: TGTGCCAGCAGCTTAGATGGGGAGGGGGAGCAGCCCCAGCATTTT. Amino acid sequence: CASSLDGEGEQPQHF.

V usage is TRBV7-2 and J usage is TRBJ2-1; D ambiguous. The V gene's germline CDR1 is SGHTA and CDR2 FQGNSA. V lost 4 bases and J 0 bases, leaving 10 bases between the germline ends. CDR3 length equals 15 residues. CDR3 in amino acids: CASSSYSSSYNEQFF. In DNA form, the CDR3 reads TGTGCCAGCAGCTCCTACTCCAGCTCCTACAATGAGCAGTTCTTC.

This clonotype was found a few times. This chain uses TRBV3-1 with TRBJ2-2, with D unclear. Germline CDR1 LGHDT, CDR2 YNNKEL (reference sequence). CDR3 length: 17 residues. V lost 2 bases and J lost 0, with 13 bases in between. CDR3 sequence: CASSQPLTGSNTGELFF. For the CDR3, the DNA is TGTGCCAGCAGCCAACCCCTTACTGGCTCGAACACCGGGGAGCTGTTTTTT.

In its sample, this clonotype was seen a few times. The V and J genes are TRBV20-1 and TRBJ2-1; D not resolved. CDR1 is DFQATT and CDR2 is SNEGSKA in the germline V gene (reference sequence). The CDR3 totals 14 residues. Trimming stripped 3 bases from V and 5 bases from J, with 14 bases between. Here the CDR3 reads CSARDAGRDNEQFF. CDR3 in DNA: TGCAGTGCTAGGGACGCTGGACGCGACAATGAGCAGTTCTTC.

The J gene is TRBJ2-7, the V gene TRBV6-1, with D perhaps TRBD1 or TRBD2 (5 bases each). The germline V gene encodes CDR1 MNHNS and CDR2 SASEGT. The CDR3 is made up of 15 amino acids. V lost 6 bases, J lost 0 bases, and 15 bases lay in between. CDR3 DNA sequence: TGTGCCAGCAGATCAGGGACGGCGTCCTCCTACGAGCAGTACTTC. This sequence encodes CASRSGTASSYEQYF.

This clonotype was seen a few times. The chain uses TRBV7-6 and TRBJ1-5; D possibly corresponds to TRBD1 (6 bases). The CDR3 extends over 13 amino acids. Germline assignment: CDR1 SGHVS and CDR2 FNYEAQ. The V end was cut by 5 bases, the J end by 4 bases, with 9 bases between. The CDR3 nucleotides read TGTGCCAGCAGCGGGGACATTAATCAGCCCCAGCATTTT. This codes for CASSGDINQPQHF.

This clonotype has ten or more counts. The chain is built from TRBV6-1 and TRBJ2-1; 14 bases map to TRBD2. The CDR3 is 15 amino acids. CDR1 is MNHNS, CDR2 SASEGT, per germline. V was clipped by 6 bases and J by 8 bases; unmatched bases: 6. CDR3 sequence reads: CASRPGLAGADEQFF. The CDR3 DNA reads TGTGCCAGCAGGCCGGGACTAGCGGGAGCTGATGAGCAGTTCTTC.